A selection of T cell receptor beta chains follows, all from one sample in a study of control samples from healthy donors and cancer patients. Repertoires were generated with immunoSEQ multiplex PCR, while TCRdb's copy carries only in-frame clones and drops some. The data contain about 120,000 clones, about 92% of them singletons. Sequencing input: PBMCs. All receptors come from an elderly man with head and neck cancer. Each CDR3 is given with its conserved first and last residue. D genes are given only for firm matches. Clone size is shown for a subset of rows, as once, few, many or a class of expanded clone.

d_call	clone_size	j_call	v_call	cdr3_nt	cdr3_aa
TRBD1	NA	TRBJ1-2	TRBV7-8	TGTGCCAGCAGATTTGACAGGGGGACAGGGTATGGCTACACCTTC	CASRFDRGTGYGYTF
TRBD2	NA	TRBJ2-7	TRBV7-2	TGTGCCAGCAGCCCCGTAGCGGGATCCTACGAGCAGTACTTC	CASSPVAGSYEQYF
NA	once	TRBJ2-5	TRBV9	TGTGCCAGCAGCGTAGATGCCCGGGCAGGAAGGGAGACCCAGTACTTC	CASSVDARAGRETQYF
NA	once	TRBJ1-1	TRBV6-2/TRBV6-3	TGTGCCAGCAGTTACTCGGCAGGGGTGGGGAACACTGAAGCTTTCTTT	CASSYSAGVGNTEAFF
NA	once	TRBJ2-5	TRBV5-1	TGCGCCAGCAGCGTGGCCGGGACCCAGGGGGAGACCCAGTACTTC	CASSVAGTQGETQYF
TRBD2	NA	TRBJ2-2	TRBV7-2	TGTGCCAGCAGCTTAAGGGGACTAGCGGGAAACACCGGGGAGCTGTTTTTT	CASSLRGLAGNTGELFF
NA	NA	TRBJ1-1	TRBV5-4	TGTGCCTCCTGGAGGGTGAACACTGAAGCTTTCTTT	CASWRVNTEAFF
TRBD1	NA	TRBJ2-2	TRBV5-4	TGTGCCAGCAGCTGGGGGCGGACAGGGGGACTCGGGGAGCTGTTTTTT	CASSWGRTGGLGELFF
NA	NA	TRBJ2-7	TRBV18	TGTGCCAGCTCACCCTTCGAGAGCTACGAGCAGTACTTC	CASSPFESYEQYF
TRBD2	once	TRBJ2-7	TRBV6-5	TGTGCCAGCAGTTCCAATCCAAGCGGGAGGGCCTACGAGCAGTACTTC	CASSSNPSGRAYEQYF
NA	NA	TRBJ1-2	TRBV29-1	TGCAGCGTCCAGGCAGGGGCCCATGGCTACACCTTC	CSVQAGAHGYTF
TRBD2	NA	TRBJ2-5	TRBV9	TGTGCCAGCAGCGTGGGGCTAGCGGGAGCCAGCGGAGAGACCCAGTACTTC	CASSVGLAGASGETQYF
NA	NA	TRBJ1-6	TRBV27	TGTGCCAGCAGGGGGGTTATCAGCTCCTATAATTCACCCCTCCACTTT	CASRGVISSYNSPLHF
NA	once	TRBJ1-1	TRBV19	TGTGCCAGTAGTAAGACAGGTTACACTGAAGCTTTCTTT	CASSKTGYTEAFF
NA	NA	TRBJ1-1	TRBV5-1	TGCGCCAGCAGCTTGGTCGGGGGTAAGGACACTGAAGCTTTCTTT	CASSLVGGKDTEAFF
TRBD1	NA	TRBJ1-2	TRBV4-3	TGCGCCAGCAGCCAAGTCACGGGACAGGTCCTCGGGGGCTACACCTTC	CASSQVTGQVLGGYTF
NA	NA	TRBJ2-3	TRBV10-1	TGCGCCAGCAACCGGGGCCTCACAGATACGCAGTATTTT	CASNRGLTDTQYF
NA	NA	TRBJ1-5	TRBV6-5	TGTGCCAGCAGTTACGGACACACCAGCAATCAGCCCCAGCATTTT	CASSYGHTSNQPQHF
NA	NA	TRBJ1-2	TRBV11-2	TGTGCCAGCAGCTTAGTGGCGGGCCTGGCCGGCTACACCTTC	CASSLVAGLAGYTF
NA	NA	TRBJ2-5	TRBV10-3	TGTGCCATCAGTGAGTCGTGGGCGGTCCAAGAGACCCAGTACTTC	CAISESWAVQETQYF
NA	once	TRBJ1-3	TRBV12-5	TGTGCTAGTGGTTTGGTCCCCGGGGTACCTGGAAACACCATATATTTT	CASGLVPGVPGNTIYF
NA	NA	TRBJ2-7	TRBV4-1	TGCGCCAGCAGCCCTCAAGGGATAGGGGAATTGCCGATGGAGCAGTACTTC	CASSPQGIGELPMEQYF
NA	NA	TRBJ2-2	TRBV6-4	TGTGCCAGCAGTGTACTAATAAGCTCCGGGGAGCTGTTTTTT	CASSVLISSGELFF
NA	NA	TRBJ2-1	TRBV1	TGCACCAGCAGCCAAGCCACCGGGACCCCCTCGGAGCAGTTCTTC	CTSSQATGTPSEQFF
NA	NA	TRBJ2-2	TRBV24-1	TGTGCCACCGGCGGGGCAGGGAATACCGGGGAGCTGTTTTTT	CATGGAGNTGELFF
NA	once	TRBJ2-3	TRBV4-1	TGCGCCAGCAGCCAAGTGATCAACTCTTATACGCAGTATTTT	CASSQVINSYTQYF
TRBD1	NA	TRBJ1-1	TRBV6-6	TGTGCCAGCAGGAGGACAGGGTTGAACACTGAAGCTTTCTTT	CASRRTGLNTEAFF
NA	NA	TRBJ2-6	TRBV6-1	TGTGCCAGCAGTGTGGCACGGTCCGCTGGGGCCAACGTCCTGACTTTC	CASSVARSAGANVLTF
TRBD2	NA	TRBJ2-5	TRBV19	TGTGCCAGTAGTAGAGCGGGGGGGACGTACCAAGAGACCCAGTACTTC	CASSRAGGTYQETQYF
NA	NA	TRBJ1-3	TRBV5-5	TGTGCCAGCAGCTTGGGGCAGGGAAACACCATATATTTT	CASSLGQGNTIYF
TRBD2	NA	TRBJ2-7	TRBV9	TGTGCCAGCAGCCCTCGGACTAGCGGGAGTTACGAGCAGTACTTC	CASSPRTSGSYEQYF
NA	once	TRBJ2-2	TRBV9	TGTGCCAGCAGCGTAGGAATAGGGAACACCGGGGAGCTGTTTTTT	CASSVGIGNTGELFF
NA	once	TRBJ2-3	TRBV5-4	TGTGCCAGCAGCTTTGAACTAGCCTCCGCAGATACGCAGTATTTT	CASSFELASADTQYF
NA	NA	TRBJ2-3	TRBV6-5	TGTGCCAGCAGTTACTCGATAGGGGCGGCAGATACGCAGTATTTT	CASSYSIGAADTQYF
NA	NA	TRBJ2-7	TRBV19	TGTGCCAGTAGTACAGTTCGCGACTTCACCTACGAGCAGTACTTC	CASSTVRDFTYEQYF
TRBD1	NA	TRBJ1-2	TRBV19	TGTGCCAGTAGCCTGACAGGGAGCTATGGCTACACCTTC	CASSLTGSYGYTF
NA	NA	TRBJ2-5	TRBV9	TGTGCCAGCAGCGTAAGTAAACGGGACCAAGAGACCCAGTACTTC	CASSVSKRDQETQYF
TRBD1	once	TRBJ1-2	TRBV30	TGTGCCTGGAGTTCAACAGGGGGCCCCCAAAACTATGGCTACACCTTC	CAWSSTGGPQNYGYTF
TRBD2	NA	TRBJ2-2	TRBV30	TGTGCCTGGAGTGTATTGCGGGAGTTCGGGGAGCTGTTTTTT	CAWSVLREFGELFF
TRBD2	NA	TRBJ2-1	TRBV19	TGTGCCAGTAGTCCGGCTAGCGGGATGTGGAATGAGCAGTTCTTC	CASSPASGMWNEQFF
TRBD1	NA	TRBJ1-5	TRBV20-1	TGCAGTGCTAGTGGACAGGGCAATAGCAATCAGCCCCAGCATTTT	CSASGQGNSNQPQHF
NA	once	TRBJ1-1	TRBV5-8	TGTGCCAGCAGCTCCAGTGCAAACACTGAAGCTTTCTTT	CASSSSANTEAFF
NA	NA	TRBJ1-4	TRBV7-9	TGTGCCAGCAGCTTAGTCCCTCGAGGGCAGTTAACGAAAAAACTGTTTTTT	CASSLVPRGQLTKKLFF